The entry below gives a single T cell receptor beta chain sequence along with its context. Stated time point: cycle 4 day 1 (C4D1), after five to seven weeks of nivolumab. Brentuximab vedotin exposure varied among the patients, all of whom had relapsed after autologous stem cell transplantation. The data were produced by immunoSEQ multiplex PCR, yet TCRdb's version contains in-frame clones alone and is incomplete. The sample holds some 10,000 clones; about 84% are singletons and the top ten take 45% to 50%. CDR1 and CDR2 from the germline V gene are MNHEY and SMNVEV (reference sequence). The CDR3 loop spans 17 amino acids. With V trimmed by 6 bases and J by 0 bases, 8 bases remained unmatched. The source of the sample is a study of PD-1 blockade in classical Hodgkin lymphoma.

This sample comprised peripheral blood mononuclear cells (PBMCs), obtained before the fourth cycle of nivolumab. V and J are TRBV27 and TRBJ1-6; 7 nucleotides agree with TRBD1. The receptor was derived from a human donor with classical Hodgkin lymphoma. The CDR3 DNA sequence: TGTGCCAGCAGGTTCGTCGGGGACAGCTCCTATAATTCACCCCTCCACTTT. Protein product: CASRFVGDSSYNSPLHF.